This T cell receptor beta chain was sequenced in a study of a mutant IDH1 vaccine in newly diagnosed glioma. Time point specified: week 35, safety follow-up. The vaccine gave 300 ug of a 20-mer mutant IDH1 peptide subcutaneously per dose. Astrocytomas found in donors were new, WHO grade 3 or 4, IDH1-mutant and ATRX-lost. Some clones are missing from TCRdb's copy, which holds only in-frame ones; the method was immunoSEQ multiplex PCR. The table lists about 60,000 clones, roughly 80% of them singletons. Comment on this clone: What it binds is unknown.

The CDR3 extends over 15 amino acids. V lost 5 bases, J lost 6 bases, and 9 bases stayed unmatched. The germline gives CDR1 SGDLS, CDR2 YYNGEE. The clonotype comes from a man aged 25-40 years with glioma. V gene TRBV9 combines with J gene TRBJ2-1, with TRBD2 matching 9 bases. Sequenced here: PBMCs, sampled from a glioma patient whose treatment included an IDH1 peptide vaccine. In nucleotides, the CDR3 is TGTGCCAGCAGTCTTGGCGGGGGGGCTGCCAATGAGCAGTTCTTC. Translating it yields CASSLGGGAANEQFF.